This T cell receptor beta chain was profiled in a study of TIL therapy for anti-PD-1-resistant metastatic lung cancer. Germline V lookup: CDR1 KGHSY, CDR2 FQNENV. This CDR3 region has 15 residues. V lost 2 bases, J lost 3 bases, and 2 bases stayed unmatched. Sample time point: pre-treatment sample, taken before nivolumab and TIL therapy. Sequencing used immunoSEQ v3. Some clones are missing from TCRdb's copy, which holds only in-frame ones; the method was immunoSEQ multiplex PCR. The data show some 45,000 clones, with 65% to 90% seen just once and approximately 5% held by the top ten. The chain is built from TRBV16 and TRBJ2-2; 8 nucleotides line up with TRBD1. This receptor was taken from a person aged 25 to 85 with non-small cell lung cancer. Sample: blood, taken at baseline. CDR3 loop: CASSQNRGYTGELFF. In nucleotides, the CDR3 is TGTGCCAGCAGCCAAAACAGGGGGTACACCGGGGAGCTGTTTTTT.